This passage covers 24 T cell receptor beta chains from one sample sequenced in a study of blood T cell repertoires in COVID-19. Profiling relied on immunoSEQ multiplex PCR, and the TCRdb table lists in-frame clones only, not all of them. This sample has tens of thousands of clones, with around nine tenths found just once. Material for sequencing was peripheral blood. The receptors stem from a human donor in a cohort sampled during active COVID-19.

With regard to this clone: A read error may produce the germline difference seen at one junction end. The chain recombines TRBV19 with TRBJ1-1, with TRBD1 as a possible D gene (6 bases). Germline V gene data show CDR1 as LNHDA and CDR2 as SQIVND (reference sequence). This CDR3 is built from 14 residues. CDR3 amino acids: CASTILYRDTEAFF. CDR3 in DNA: TGTGCCAGTACTATACTCTACAGGGACACTGAAGCTTTCTTT.

The CDR3 sequence is CASSSRGGVYNEQFF. In nucleotides, the CDR3 is TGTGCCAGCAGCTCACGGGGGGGGGTTTACAATGAGCAGTTCTTC. V usage is TRBV5-8 and J usage is TRBJ2-1; 8 bases are a match to TRBD2. V lost 3 bases, J lost 4 bases, and 6 bases stayed unmatched. The CDR3 covers 15 residues. From germline, CDR1 is SGHTS and CDR2 YDEGEE.

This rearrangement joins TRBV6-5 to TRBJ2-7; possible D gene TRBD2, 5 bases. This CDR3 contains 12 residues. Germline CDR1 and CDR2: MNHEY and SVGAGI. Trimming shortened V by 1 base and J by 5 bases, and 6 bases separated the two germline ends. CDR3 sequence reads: CASSYFGDEQYF. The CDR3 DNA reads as TGTGCCAGCAGTTACTTCGGGGACGAGCAGTACTTC.

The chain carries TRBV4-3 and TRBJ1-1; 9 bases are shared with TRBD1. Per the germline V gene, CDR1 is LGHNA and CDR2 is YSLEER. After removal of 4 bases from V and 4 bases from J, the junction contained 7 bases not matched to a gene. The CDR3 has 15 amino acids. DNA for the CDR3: TGCGCCAGCAGCCGAGAACAGGGGGCTGGCACTGAAGCTTTCTTT. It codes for CASSREQGAGTEAFF.

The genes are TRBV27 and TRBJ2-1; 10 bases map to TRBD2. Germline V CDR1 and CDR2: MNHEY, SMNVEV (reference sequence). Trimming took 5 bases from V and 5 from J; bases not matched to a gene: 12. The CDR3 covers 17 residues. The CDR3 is CASSLTIRTSGHNEQFF. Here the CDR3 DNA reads TGTGCCAGCAGTCTCACAATTCGGACTAGCGGCCACAATGAGCAGTTCTTC.

CDR3 in amino acids: CASSIVAGPFTEAFF. The CDR3 bases are TGTGCCAGTAGTATAGTAGCAGGGCCTTTTACTGAAGCTTTCTTT. The chain has TRBV19 and TRBJ1-1; weak D call: TRBD1 (5 bases). Germline lookup yields CDR1 LNHDA and CDR2 SQIVND (reference sequence). This CDR3 is 15 amino acids long. The V end was cut by 1 base, the J end by 5 bases, with 14 bases between. Together with reference TRBV19 and TRBJ1-1, the CDR3 gives the full variable domain: DGGITQSPKYLFRKEGQNVTLSCEQNLNHDAMYWYRQDPGQGLRLIYYSQIVNDFQKGDIAEGYSVSREKKESFPLTVTSAQKNPTAFYLCASSIVAGPFTEAFFGQGTRLTVV.

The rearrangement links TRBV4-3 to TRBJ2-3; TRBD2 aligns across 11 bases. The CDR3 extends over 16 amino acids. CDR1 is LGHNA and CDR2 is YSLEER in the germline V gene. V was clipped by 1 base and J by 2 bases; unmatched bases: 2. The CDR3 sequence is CASSQGLAGTTDTQYF. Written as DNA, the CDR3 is TGCGCCAGCAGCCAAGGACTAGCGGGGACCACAGATACGCAGTATTTT.

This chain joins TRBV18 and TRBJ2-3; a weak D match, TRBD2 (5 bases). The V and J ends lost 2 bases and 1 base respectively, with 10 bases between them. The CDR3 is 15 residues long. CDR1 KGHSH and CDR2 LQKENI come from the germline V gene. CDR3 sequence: CASSPSGSGTDTQYF. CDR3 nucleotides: TGTGCCAGCTCACCAAGCGGATCAGGCACAGATACGCAGTATTTT.

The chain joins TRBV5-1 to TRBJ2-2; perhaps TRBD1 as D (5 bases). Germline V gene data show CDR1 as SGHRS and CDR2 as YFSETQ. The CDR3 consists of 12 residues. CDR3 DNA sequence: TGCGCTCTCAGGGTAGACACCGGGGAGCTGTTTTTT. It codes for CALRVDTGELFF.

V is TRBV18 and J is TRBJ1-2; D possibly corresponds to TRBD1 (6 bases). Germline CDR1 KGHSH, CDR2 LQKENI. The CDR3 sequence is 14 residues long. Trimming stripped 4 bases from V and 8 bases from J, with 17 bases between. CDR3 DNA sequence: TGTGCCAGCTCACAACCGGCAGGGGCGGACGGCTACACCTTC. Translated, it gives CASSQPAGADGYTF.

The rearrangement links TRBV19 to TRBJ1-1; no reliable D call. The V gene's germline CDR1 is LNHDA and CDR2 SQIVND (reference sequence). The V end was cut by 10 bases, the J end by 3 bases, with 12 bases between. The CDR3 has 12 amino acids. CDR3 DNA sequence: TGTGCCACCACCTCCGGGGACACTGAAGCTTTCTTT. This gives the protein CATTSGDTEAFF.

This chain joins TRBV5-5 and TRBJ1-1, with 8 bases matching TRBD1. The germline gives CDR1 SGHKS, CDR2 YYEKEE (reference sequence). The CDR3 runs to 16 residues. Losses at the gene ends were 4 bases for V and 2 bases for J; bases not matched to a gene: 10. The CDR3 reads CASSGQTGAINTEAFF. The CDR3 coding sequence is TGTGCCAGCAGCGGGCAGACAGGGGCCATCAACACTGAAGCTTTCTTT.

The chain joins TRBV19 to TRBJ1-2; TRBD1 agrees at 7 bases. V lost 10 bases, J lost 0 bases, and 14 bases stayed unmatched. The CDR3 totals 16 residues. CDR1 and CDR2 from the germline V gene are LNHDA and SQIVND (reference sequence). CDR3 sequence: CANKTGTAWSNYGYTF. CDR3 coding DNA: TGTGCCAATAAAACCGGGACAGCCTGGTCTAACTATGGCTACACCTTC.

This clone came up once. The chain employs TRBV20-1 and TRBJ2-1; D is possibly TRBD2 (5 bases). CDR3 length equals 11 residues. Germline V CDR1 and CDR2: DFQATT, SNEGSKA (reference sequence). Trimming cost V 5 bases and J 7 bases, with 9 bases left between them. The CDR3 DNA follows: TGCAGTGCTTCCACTAGGAATGAGCAGTTCTTC. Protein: CSASTRNEQFF.

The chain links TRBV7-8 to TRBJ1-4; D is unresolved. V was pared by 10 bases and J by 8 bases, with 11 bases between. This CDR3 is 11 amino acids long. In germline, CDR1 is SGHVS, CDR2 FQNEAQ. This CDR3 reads CATQLGEKLFF. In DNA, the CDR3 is TGTGCCACGCAACTCGGGGAAAAACTGTTTTTT.

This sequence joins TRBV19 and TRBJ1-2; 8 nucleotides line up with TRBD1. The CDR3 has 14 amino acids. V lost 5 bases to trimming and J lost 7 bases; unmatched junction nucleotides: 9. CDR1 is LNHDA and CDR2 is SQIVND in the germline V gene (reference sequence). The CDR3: CASSAGGALGGYTF. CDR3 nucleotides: TGTGCCAGTAGTGCAGGGGGCGCATTAGGTGGCTACACCTTC.

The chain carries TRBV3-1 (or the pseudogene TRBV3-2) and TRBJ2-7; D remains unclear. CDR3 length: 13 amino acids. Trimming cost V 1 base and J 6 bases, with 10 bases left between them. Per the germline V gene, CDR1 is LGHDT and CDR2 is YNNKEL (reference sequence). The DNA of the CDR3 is TGTGCCAGCAGCCAAGGGGCTGCGCGCGAGCAGTACTTC. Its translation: CASSQGAAREQYF.

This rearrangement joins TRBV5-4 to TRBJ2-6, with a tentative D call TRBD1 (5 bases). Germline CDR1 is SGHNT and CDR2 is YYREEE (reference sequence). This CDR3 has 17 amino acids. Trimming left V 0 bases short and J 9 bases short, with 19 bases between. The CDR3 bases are TGTGCCAGCAGCTTGGGAAGGGGCCCCTCCTTGGACAACGTCCTGACTTTC. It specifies CASSLGRGPSLDNVLTF.

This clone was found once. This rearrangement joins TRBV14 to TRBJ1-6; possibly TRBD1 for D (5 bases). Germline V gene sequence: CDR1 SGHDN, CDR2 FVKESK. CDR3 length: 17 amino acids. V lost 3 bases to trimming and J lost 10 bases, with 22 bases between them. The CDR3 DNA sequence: TGTGCCAGCAGCCAGGTGTCCGGGGGGAGTTCGACCTCACCCCTCCACTTT. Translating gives CASSQVSGGSSTSPLHF.

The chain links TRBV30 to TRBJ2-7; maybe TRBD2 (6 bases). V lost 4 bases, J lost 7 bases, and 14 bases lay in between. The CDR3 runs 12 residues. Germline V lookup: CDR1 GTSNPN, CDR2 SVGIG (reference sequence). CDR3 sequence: CAWTEHRGEQYF. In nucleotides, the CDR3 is TGTGCCTGGACGGAGCACCGGGGGGAGCAGTACTTC.

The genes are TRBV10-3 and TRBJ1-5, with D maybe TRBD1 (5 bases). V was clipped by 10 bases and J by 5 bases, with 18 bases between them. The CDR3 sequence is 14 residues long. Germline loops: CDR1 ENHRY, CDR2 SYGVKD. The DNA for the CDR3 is TGTGCCACCTCGGGGGGAGGGAAGTATCAGCCCCAGCATTTT. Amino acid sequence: CATSGGGKYQPQHF.

CDR3 nucleotide sequence: TGTGCCAGCAGCTTGGGCAGGAGCAATCAGCCCCAGCATTTT. Protein product: CASSLGRSNQPQHF. The rearrangement uses TRBV13 and TRBJ1-5; no definite D call. This CDR3 spans 14 amino acids. V dropped 3 bases and J dropped 1 base, with 7 bases sitting between them. The germline V gene encodes CDR1 PRHDT and CDR2 FYEKMQ (reference sequence).

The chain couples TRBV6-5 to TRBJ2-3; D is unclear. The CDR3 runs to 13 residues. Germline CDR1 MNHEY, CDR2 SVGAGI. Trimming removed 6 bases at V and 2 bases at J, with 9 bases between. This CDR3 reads CASRTTDTDTQYF. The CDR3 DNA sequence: TGTGCCAGCAGAACGACTGACACAGATACGCAGTATTTT.

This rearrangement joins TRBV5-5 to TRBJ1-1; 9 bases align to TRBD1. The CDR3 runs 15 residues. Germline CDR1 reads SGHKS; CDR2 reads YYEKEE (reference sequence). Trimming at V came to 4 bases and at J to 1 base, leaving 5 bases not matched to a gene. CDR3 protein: CASSLVDRGNTEAFF. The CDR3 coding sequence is TGTGCCAGCAGCCTGGTGGACAGGGGGAACACTGAAGCTTTCTTT.